Listed here is a single T cell receptor beta chain. This CDR3 is 13 amino acids long. Germline V CDR1 and CDR2: SGHTA, FQGNSA. V was trimmed by 4 bases and J by 6 bases, leaving 13 bases between them. This entry belongs to a study of blood T cell repertoires in COVID-19. Whole-study context: COVID-19 samples from acute and convalescent phases originated in the United States, Italy and Spain.

Only in-frame clones appear in the TCRdb table, and some are missing; sequencing was by immunoSEQ multiplex PCR. The sample has 90,000 to 120,000 clones; 85% are singletons. Input material: peripheral blood. The chain recombines TRBV7-2 with TRBJ2-7, with a tentative D call TRBD1 (6 bases). This clonotype originated in a human donor in a cohort sampled during active COVID-19. CDR3 loop: CASSSYRDGEQYF. In DNA form, the CDR3 reads TGTGCCAGCAGCTCCTACAGGGACGGCGAGCAGTACTTC.